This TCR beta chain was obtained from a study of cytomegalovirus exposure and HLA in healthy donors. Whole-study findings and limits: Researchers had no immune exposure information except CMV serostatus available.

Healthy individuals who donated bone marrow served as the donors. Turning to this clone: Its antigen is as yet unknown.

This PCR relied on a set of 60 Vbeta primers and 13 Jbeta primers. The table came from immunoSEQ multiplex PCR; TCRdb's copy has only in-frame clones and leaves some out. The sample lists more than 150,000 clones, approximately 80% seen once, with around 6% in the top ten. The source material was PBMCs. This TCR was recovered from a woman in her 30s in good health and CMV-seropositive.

The CDR3 coding sequence is TGTGCCAGTCGAGGACAGGGGCGCACAGATACGCAGTATTTT. Its translation: CASRGQGRTDTQYF. The gene calls are TRBV19 and TRBJ2-3, with 9 bases identical to TRBD1. V lost 8 bases to trimming and J lost 1 base; unmatched junction nucleotides: 4. The CDR3 loop spans 14 amino acids. Germline CDR1 and CDR2: LNHDA and SQIVND (reference sequence).